What follows are 15 T cell receptor beta chains derived from one specimen sequenced in a study of OX40 agonist ivuxolimab in advanced cancers. Data came from immunoSEQ multiplex PCR; TCRdb stores just in-frame clones and leaves some out. The sample holds roughly 9,800 clones, approximately 57% seen once. Sequencing used CD4+ or CD8+ T cells sorted from blood, obtained in a trial of the OX40 agonist ivuxolimab. The receptors were gathered from an adult with an advanced solid tumor such as melanoma, head and neck, liver or kidney cancer.

A few counts support this clone. This chain uses TRBV5-1 with TRBJ1-2; TRBD1 might be the D (5 bases). The CDR3 runs 15 residues. Germline V gives CDR1 SGHRS, CDR2 YFSETQ. V lost 4 bases, J lost 4 bases, and 17 bases lay in between. In DNA form, the CDR3 reads TGCGCCAGCAGCCCTTCCGGGGACCGTCGCTATGGCTACACCTTC. This gives the protein CASSPSGDRRYGYTF. The full variable domain, with the rest looked up from reference TRBV5-1 and TRBJ1-2, is KAGVTQTPRYLIKTRGQQVTLSCSPISGHRSVSWYQQTPGQGLQFLFEYFSETQRNKGNFPGRFSGRQFSNSRSEMNVSTLELGDSALYLCASSPSGDRRYGYTFGSGTRLTVV.

The CDR3 DNA reads TGTGCCAGCACCTCGGGAGGACAGCTTGGCTACACCTTC. This encodes CASTSGGQLGYTF. The chain links TRBV6-9 to TRBJ1-2, with a weak D call TRBD1 (6 bases). The germline V and J ends were trimmed by 7 bases and 7 bases, with 16 bases remaining between them. This CDR3 has 13 amino acids. CDR1 and CDR2 (germline): MNHGY, SVAAGI.

The CDR3 sequence is CASRLSVDSYEQYF. Written as DNA, the CDR3 is TGCGCCAGCAGGCTGAGCGTGGACTCCTACGAGCAGTACTTC. The rearrangement links TRBV5-1 to TRBJ2-7; no clear D gene. This CDR3 has 14 amino acids. Germline V gene sequence: CDR1 SGHRS, CDR2 YFSETQ. Trimming cost V 5 bases and J 0 bases, with 12 bases left between them.

The V call is TRBV28, the J call TRBJ1-5, with a tentative D call TRBD1 (5 bases). V gave up 6 bases and J gave up 3 bases, with 6 bases separating them. This CDR3 has 12 residues. Germline V CDR1 and CDR2: MDHEN, SYDVKM. The CDR3 DNA sequence: TGTGCCAGCAGGGGGGACAATCAGCCCCAGCATTTT. It translates to CASRGDNQPQHF.

The chain has TRBV5-8 and TRBJ2-3, with D possibly TRBD2 on 5 matching bases. The CDR3 runs 15 residues. V was pared by 4 bases and J by 7 bases, with 19 bases between. Germline CDR1 reads SGHTS; CDR2 reads YDEGEE. CDR3 nucleotide sequence: TGTGCCAGCAGCCGAGAGGGTCCAGCAACGAATACGCAGTATTTT. As protein: CASSREGPATNTQYF.

The chain has TRBV27 and TRBJ2-1, with TRBD1 matching over 10 bases. Germline V gene data show CDR1 as MNHEY and CDR2 as SMNVEV (reference sequence). Trimming at V came to 4 bases and at J to 3 bases, leaving 6 bases not matched to a gene. The CDR3 extends over 16 amino acids. CDR3: CASSSTDRGYYNEQFF. The DNA of the CDR3 is TGTGCCAGCAGTTCTACGGACAGGGGGTACTACAATGAGCAGTTCTTC.

This clone was seen only a few times. The chain joins TRBV4-1 to TRBJ2-1; TRBD2 matches 12 bases. Germline values: CDR1 MGHRA, CDR2 YSYEKL. CDR3 length: 17 amino acids. With V trimmed by 0 bases and J by 5 bases, 5 bases remained unmatched. The CDR3 bases are TGCGCCAGCAGCCAAGAGACTAGCGGGAGCAACGACAATGAGCAGTTCTTC. It codes for CASSQETSGSNDNEQFF.

J is TRBJ1-1 and V is TRBV7-9; D is uncertain. The germline V gene encodes CDR1 SEHNR and CDR2 FQNEAQ (reference sequence). This CDR3 is built from 13 residues. V was clipped by 1 base and J by 6 bases, with 9 bases between them. The CDR3 coding sequence is TGTGCCAGCAGCTTAGGGGGTTTCCCTGAAGCTTTCTTT. Translating it yields CASSLGGFPEAFF.

This chain uses TRBV9 with TRBJ2-2, with D perhaps matching TRBD1 or TRBD2 (6 bases each). The CDR3 runs 15 residues. V was clipped by 2 bases and J by 10 bases, with 18 bases between them. CDR1 and CDR2 from the germline V gene are SGDLS and YYNGEE. CDR3 sequence (DNA): TGTGCCAGCAGCGTCGACGGGGGCTTAGAGAAGGAGCTGTTTTTT. Translated, it gives CASSVDGGLEKELFF.

The chain links TRBV5-1 to TRBJ1-3; D is unresolved. CDR3 size: 14 residues. CDR1 is SGHRS and CDR2 is YFSETQ in the germline V gene. Trimming removed 0 bases at V and 4 bases at J, with 8 bases between. The CDR3 DNA is TGCGCCAGCAGCTTGGTAGGGTTCGGAAACACCATATATTTT. Translation: CASSLVGFGNTIYF.

This clone appeared a few times. The V gene is TRBV6-6, the J gene TRBJ2-3; TRBD2 matches 10 bases. Trimming took 8 bases from V and 1 from J; bases not matched to a gene: 0. This CDR3 comprises 13 residues. The V gene's germline CDR1 is MNHNY and CDR2 SVGAGI (reference sequence). The chain's CDR3 is CASGLAGTDTQYF. DNA for the CDR3: TGTGCCAGCGGACTAGCGGGCACAGATACGCAGTATTTT.

This clone has only a few counts. The chain is built from TRBV29-1 and TRBJ1-1; the match to TRBD1 covers 7 bases. Trimming took 5 bases from V and 1 from J; bases not matched to a gene: 1. Germline CDR1 is SQVTM and CDR2 is ANQGSEA. This CDR3 is built from 12 residues. CDR3 loop: CSVRQGNTEAFF. The CDR3 nucleotides read TGCAGCGTTCGACAGGGGAACACTGAAGCTTTCTTT. Full variable domain (rest looked up from reference TRBV29-1 and TRBJ1-1): SAVISQKPSRDICQRGTSLTIQCQVDSQVTMMFWYRQQPGQSLTLIATANQGSEATYESGFVIDKFPISRPNLTFSTLTVSNMSPEDSSIYLCSVRQGNTEAFFGQGTRLTVV.

For this clone: Other DNA sequences in the sample encode the same CDR3. The CDR3 sequence: CASSLTARGTEAFF. The CDR3, as DNA: TGTGCCAGCAGTTTAACAGCGCGGGGGACTGAAGCTTTCTTT. The rearrangement joins TRBV27 to TRBJ1-1; D perhaps matches TRBD1 (5 bases). This CDR3 has 14 residues. CDR1 and CDR2 from the germline V gene are MNHEY and SMNVEV (reference sequence). The V and J ends lost 2 bases and 5 bases respectively, with 12 bases between them.

By frequency in the sample, this clone is medium-sized. The chain joins TRBV7-9 to TRBJ2-2; possible D gene TRBD1, 6 bases. The germline V gene has CDR1 SEHNR and CDR2 FQNEAQ (reference sequence). Trimming left V 7 bases short and J 3 bases short, with 12 bases between. The CDR3 length is 14 residues. In DNA form, the CDR3 reads TGTGCCAGCATCCCCGGGACACACACCGGGGAGCTGTTTTTT. This encodes CASIPGTHTGELFF.

V usage is TRBV9 and J usage is TRBJ2-3, with D possibly being TRBD2 (5 bases). Trimming removed 0 bases from V and 2 bases from J, with 13 bases in between. The CDR3 length is 16 residues. Germline V lookup: CDR1 SGDLS, CDR2 YYNGEE. The CDR3 protein is CASSVAGRSFTDTQYF. CDR3 DNA: TGTGCCAGCAGCGTAGCTGGGAGAAGCTTCACAGATACGCAGTATTTT.